This TCR beta chain came from a study of beta chain features in type 1 diabetes. This clone was seen a few times. The sample carries other DNA sequences with the same CDR3. Of the isolated RNA, all was reverse transcribed, and so the sequenced material was expressed TCRB transcripts. TCRdb's table, derived via immunoSEQ multiplex PCR, lists solely in-frame clones and lacks some. The sample lists 450,000 or so clones, 11% occurring once. V gave up 6 bases and J gave up 9 bases; unmatched junction bases: 9. Germline loops: CDR1 SQVTM, CDR2 ANQGSEA. The CDR3 extends over 13 amino acids. The receptor's source is a woman aged 18-29 years in good health. V and J are TRBV29-1 and TRBJ2-1; 9 bases line up with TRBD2. Input material: naive CD4+ T cells from blood. The CDR3 here is CSVERGAWVEQFF. The CDR3 nucleotides are TGCAGCGTCGAGCGGGGGGCCTGGGTTGAGCAGTTCTTC.